What follows is one TCR beta chain and its context. These data originate in a study of cytomegalovirus exposure and HLA in healthy donors. PCR employed 60 Vbeta and 13 Jbeta primers. Profiled with immunoSEQ multiplex PCR; TCRdb holds only in-frame clones, not every one. The table shows tens of thousands of clones, with roughly 75% occurring only once. This CDR3 is built from 12 residues. The germline V gene encodes CDR1 MNHEY and CDR2 SVGAGI. The V gene lost 7 bases and the J gene lost 6 bases, with 10 bases spanning the gap. Sequencing was carried out using PBMCs. The sequence came from a man aged 60-69 years in good health and CMV-seropositive. V usage is TRBV6-5 and J usage is TRBJ2-1; D gene ambiguous. CDR3 region: CASTTVSNEQFF. The CDR3 DNA sequence: TGTGCCAGCACCACGGTCTCCAATGAGCAGTTCTTC.